This TCR beta chain was captured in a study of shared clonotypes between healthy human individuals. The germline V and J ends were trimmed by 4 bases and 1 base, with 19 bases remaining between them. Germline lookup yields CDR1 SQVTM and CDR2 ANQGSEA. CDR3 size: 16 residues. The authors divided CD4+ cells into CD45RA+ naive and CD45RA-negative memory subsets. TCRdb's table, derived via immunoSEQ multiplex PCR, lists solely in-frame clones and lacks some. The sample consists of 400,000 to 600,000 clones, about 96% of them appearing once. The J gene is TRBJ2-5, the V gene TRBV29-1, with D possibly being TRBD1 (6 bases). Sequences were obtained from naive CD4+ T cells sorted from blood. Subset denoted: CD45RA+ positively selected. The origin of this receptor is a woman aged 25 to 45 in good health. The CDR3 bases are TGCAGCGTTGCCGGGCTCCCGAACAGGGTCCAAGAGACCCAGTACTTC. Translating gives CSVAGLPNRVQETQYF.